Following are 24 T cell receptor beta chains from one sample sequenced in a study of lymphopenia after photon versus proton radiotherapy. Method: immunoSEQ multiplex PCR; TCRdb's copy keeps in-frame clones and lacks some. The profile shows 25,000 to 30,000 clones, around 87% of them singletons. The sequenced sample was peripheral blood, obtained from a patient treated with proton-based radiotherapy. These receptors all stem from a woman in her sixties with cholangiocarcinoma. Some clones in this sample may be carry-over from other donors' samples.

The chain links TRBV27 to TRBJ2-7; 8 nucleotides match TRBD1. CDR1 and CDR2 (germline): MNHEY, SMNVEV (reference sequence). The CDR3 runs 13 residues. V shed 8 bases, J shed 1 base, and the junction held 4 bases outside the gene matches. The CDR3 loop is CASGGQGSYEQYF. As DNA, the CDR3 is TGTGCCAGCGGCGGACAGGGATCCTACGAGCAGTACTTC.

CDR3 sequence: CASYAPGLAEVNEQFF. The CDR3 DNA sequence: TGTGCCAGCTACGCTCCGGGGCTAGCGGAAGTCAATGAGCAGTTCTTC. This chain uses TRBV5-4 with TRBJ2-1; 7 positions agree with TRBD2. The V and J ends lost 7 bases and 6 bases, in that order; junction bases with no gene match: 16. The length of the CDR3 is 16 residues. Germline loops: CDR1 SGHNT, CDR2 YYREEE (reference sequence).

The chain joins TRBV18 to TRBJ1-1; D unclear. CDR1 is KGHSH and CDR2 is LQKENI in the germline V gene. V lost 3 bases to trimming and J lost 5 bases, with 7 bases between them. CDR3 size: 12 residues. CDR3 DNA: TGTGCCAGCTCACCGCAGTCAACTGAAGCTTTCTTT. Residues: CASSPQSTEAFF.

This chain joins TRBV7-9 and TRBJ2-2; the match to TRBD1 covers 7 bases. The CDR3 loop spans 15 amino acids. V lost 4 bases and J lost 0; bases outside the gene matches: 2. From germline, CDR1 is SEHNR and CDR2 FQNEAQ (reference sequence). The CDR3 sequence: CASSSGQSNTGELFF. The CDR3 DNA reads TGTGCCAGCAGCTCGGGACAGTCGAACACCGGGGAGCTGTTTTTT.

The rearrangement uses TRBV7-2 and TRBJ2-1, with D unclear. This CDR3 region has 17 residues. Trimming took off 5 bases at V and 9 bases at J, with 26 bases between the two ends. In germline, CDR1 is SGHTA, CDR2 FQGNSA. In DNA form, the CDR3 reads TGTGCCAGCAGCCCAATTAGTTTGGGCAATCCCATAGGTGAGCAGTTCTTC. Its protein is CASSPISLGNPIGEQFF.

The chain couples TRBV2 to TRBJ2-7; 10 bases fit TRBD1. Germline V CDR1 and CDR2: SNHLY, FYNNEI. CDR3 size: 16 residues. V lost 6 bases, J lost 3 bases, and 11 bases stayed unmatched. The CDR3 region is CASRPRSGTGDYEQYF. DNA of the CDR3: TGTGCCAGCAGACCGCGAAGCGGGACAGGGGACTACGAGCAGTACTTC.

The genes are TRBV21-1 and TRBJ2-2. TRBV21-1 is listed as a pseudogene. The CDR3 loop spans 15 amino acids. The CDR3 sequence: CASSKVQGRSGELFF. The CDR3 DNA follows: TGTGCCAGCAGCAAAGTTCAGGGGAGGTCCGGGGAGCTGTTTTTT.

V and J are TRBV6-5 and TRBJ2-1, with 7 bases fitting TRBD1. J lost 7 bases, V lost 6 bases, and 6 bases had no gene match. Germline CDR1 is MNHEY and CDR2 is SVGAGI. The CDR3 covers 13 residues. The CDR3 sequence: CASRGQARNEQFF. The CDR3 DNA is TGTGCCAGCAGAGGACAGGCGAGGAATGAGCAGTTCTTC.

The V call is TRBV5-1, the J call TRBJ2-3, with TRBD1 identical over 10 bases. The trim removed 3 bases at V and 2 bases at J, leaving 12 bases unmatched. This CDR3 region has 18 residues. Germline V CDR1 and CDR2: SGHRS, YFSETQ. CDR3 in DNA: TGCGCCAGCAGCTCAAACCCCCCCGGGACAGGGGCCACAGATACGCAGTATTTT. It codes for CASSSNPPGTGATDTQYF.

The V gene is TRBV18, the J gene TRBJ2-2; D is undetermined. This CDR3 comprises 14 residues. Germline V lookup: CDR1 KGHSH, CDR2 LQKENI. Trimming took off 8 bases at V and 1 base at J, with 11 bases between the two ends. CDR3 protein: CASKPVGNTGELFF. The CDR3 region has the DNA TGTGCCAGCAAACCGGTAGGGAACACCGGGGAGCTGTTTTTT.

This clone was counted once. The V gene is TRBV19, the J gene TRBJ2-1; TRBD1 matches 8 bases. Germline values: CDR1 LNHDA, CDR2 SQIVND (reference sequence). The CDR3 has 16 amino acids. The junction had 12 bases not matched to a gene; V was cut back by 6 bases and J by 5 bases. The CDR3 here is CASSTPDRVGNNEQFF. The CDR3 DNA sequence: TGTGCCAGTAGCACCCCGGACAGGGTAGGGAACAATGAGCAGTTCTTC. The full variable domain, rest sourced from reference TRBV19 and TRBJ2-1, is DGGITQSPKYLFRKEGQNVTLSCEQNLNHDAMYWYRQDPGQGLRLIYYSQIVNDFQKGDIAEGYSVSREKKESFPLTVTSAQKNPTAFYLCASSTPDRVGNNEQFFGPGTRLTVL.

The chain employs TRBV25-1 and TRBJ2-1; maybe TRBD2 (5 bases). The length of the CDR3 is 12 residues. V dropped 2 bases and J dropped 9 bases, with 8 bases sitting between them. Germline V CDR1 and CDR2: MGHDK, SYGVNS. The CDR3 loop is CASSEGRVEQFF. CDR3 DNA sequence: TGTGCCAGCAGTGAAGGGCGGGTTGAGCAGTTCTTC.

The genes are TRBV5-8 and TRBJ2-7; TRBD2 aligns across 7 bases. CDR1 SGHTS and CDR2 YDEGEE come from the germline V gene. V lost 2 bases to trimming and J lost 2 bases; unmatched junction nucleotides: 1. There are 13 residues in the CDR3. CDR3 in DNA: TGTGCCAGCAGCTTTGGGACTACCTACGAGCAGTACTTC. Translated, it gives CASSFGTTYEQYF.

In its sample, this clone was seen once. The rearrangement links TRBV30 to TRBJ1-1, with D possibly being TRBD1 (6 bases). Trimming pared 2 bases from V and 0 bases from J, leaving 10 bases between. The CDR3 has 14 residues. Per the germline V gene, CDR1 is GTSNPN and CDR2 is SVGIG (reference sequence). The CDR3 DNA sequence: TGTGCCTGGAGTCGGACAGTTATGAACACTGAAGCTTTCTTT. It encodes CAWSRTVMNTEAFF.

This chain connects TRBV6-1 to TRBJ2-7, with D tentatively TRBD1 (5 bases). The germline gives CDR1 MNHNS, CDR2 SASEGT. The CDR3 has 15 amino acids. Deletions cut 6 bases from V and 0 bases from J, with 15 bases between. The CDR3 here is CASRAQDKYSYEQYF. The DNA of the CDR3 is TGTGCCAGCAGAGCACAGGATAAGTACTCCTACGAGCAGTACTTC.

This chain connects TRBV20-1 to TRBJ1-4; D call uncertain. The CDR3 is 11 residues long. The V and J ends lost 6 bases and 10 bases respectively, with 12 bases between them. The germline CDR1 and CDR2 sequences are DFQATT and SNEGSKA (reference sequence). The DNA of the CDR3 is TGCAGTGCGGCGAGGGAGGGAAAACTGTTTTTT. Its protein product is CSAAREGKLFF.

Comments on this clone: A read error may account for a junction end that differs from germline. The chain joins TRBV2 to TRBJ1-2; 8 nucleotides align to TRBD1. The CDR3 spans 15 residues. Germline lookup yields CDR1 SNHLY and CDR2 FYNNEI. The CDR3 loop reads CASREGTGGIYGYTF. DNA for the CDR3: TGTGCCAGCAGGGAAGGGACAGGAGGAATCTATGGCTACACCTTC.

CDR3: CASSTRDSKLLNTEAFF. The CDR3 region has the DNA TGCGCCAGCAGCACCCGGGACAGCAAGCTCTTGAACACTGAAGCTTTCTTT. J is TRBJ1-1 and V is TRBV5-1, with 7 bases identical to TRBD1. In germline, CDR1 is SGHRS, CDR2 YFSETQ. V was pared by 4 bases and J by 0 bases, with 12 bases of the junction left unmatched. The CDR3 sequence is 17 residues long.

The chain carries TRBV6-4 and TRBJ2-7; D is possibly TRBD2 (5 bases). V was pared by 4 bases and J by 5 bases, with 21 bases between. Looked up from germline, CDR1 is MRHNA and CDR2 is SNTAGT. The CDR3 length is 16 residues. The CDR3 sequence: CASSGSGNSGIHEQYF. CDR3 in DNA: TGTGCCAGCAGTGGCTCCGGGAACTCGGGCATCCACGAGCAGTACTTC.

The chain joins TRBV9 to TRBJ1-5, with unresolved D. This CDR3 contains 15 residues. The V gene's germline CDR1 is SGDLS and CDR2 YYNGEE. V shed 3 bases and J shed 0 bases, with 10 bases lying between them. In DNA form, the CDR3 reads TGTGCCAGCAGCGCGACCGATTATAGCAATCAGCCCCAGCATTTT. Residues: CASSATDYSNQPQHF.

This rearrangement joins TRBV4-2 to TRBJ2-7, with D possibly TRBD1 on 5 matching bases. Trimming cost V 4 bases and J 3 bases, with 22 bases left between them. The CDR3 has 17 amino acids. Germline V lookup: CDR1 LGHNA, CDR2 YNFKEQ. DNA of the CDR3: TGTGCCAGCAGCCCCCCCCAGGGAAACTTGTTTGGCTACGAGCAGTACTTC. Residues: CASSPPQGNLFGYEQYF.

This clone was counted a single time. The chain recombines TRBV5-1 with TRBJ2-1; the D is unclear. The CDR3 extends over 13 amino acids. V lost 0 bases, J lost 9 bases, and 10 bases lay in between. Germline V gives CDR1 SGHRS, CDR2 YFSETQ. The CDR3 reads CASSLALEREQFF. The CDR3 nucleotides are TGCGCCAGCAGCTTGGCCCTCGAGCGTGAGCAGTTCTTC. Together with reference TRBV5-1 and TRBJ2-1, the CDR3 gives the full variable domain: KAGVTQTPRYLIKTRGQQVTLSCSPISGHRSVSWYQQTPGQGLQFLFEYFSETQRNKGNFPGRFSGRQFSNSRSEMNVSTLELGDSALYLCASSLALEREQFFGPGTRLTVL.

This chain joins TRBV7-9 and TRBJ2-5; possibly TRBD1 for D (6 bases). Matching the DNA end better, TRBJ2-7 makes the J call doubtful. CDR1 and CDR2 (germline): SEHNR, FQNEAQ (reference sequence). The CDR3 spans 13 residues. CDR3 in DNA: TGTGCCAGCAGCCAACAGGGTCCTCGCGAGCAGTACTTC. Its translation is CASSQQGPREQYF.

This clone has just a few counts. The chain recombines TRBV11-2 with TRBJ2-1; 12 positions agree with TRBD2. CDR3 size: 16 residues. Germline trimming cut 4 bases from V and 8 bases from J; bases unmatched to any gene: 9. Looked up from germline, CDR1 is SGHAT and CDR2 is FQNNGV. The DNA of the CDR3 is TGTGCCAGCAGCTCCCTGACTAGCGGGGGTTTGGATGAGCAGTTCTTC. It encodes CASSSLTSGGLDEQFF. The whole variable domain, filled in from reference TRBV11-2 and TRBJ2-1, reads EAGVAQSPRYKIIEKRQSVAFWCNPISGHATLYWYQQILGQGPKLLIQFQNNGVVDDSQLPKDRFSAERLKGVDSTLKIQPAKLEDSAVYLCASSSLTSGGLDEQFFGPGTRLTVL.